These 9 T cell receptor beta chains were all obtained from the same sample, sequenced in a study of early T cells in non-severe SARS-CoV-2 infection. MiXCR was run by TCRdb on the 5' RACE reads, yielding one entry per CDR3 protein. The sample carries about 83,000 distinct CDR3 sequences, approximately 13% recorded once. The sample taken for sequencing was whole blood. The receptors derive from an adult who was a healthcare worker with PCR-confirmed SARS-CoV-2 infection or an uninfected control (not recorded which).

This clonotype was counted a few times. The CDR3 DNA reads TGTGCCAGCAGCCCCTACAAGGACTCCTCCAGTCAGTTCTTC. Protein product: CASSPYKDSSSQFF. The chain combines TRBV7-3 with TRBJ2-1; weak D call: TRBD2 (5 bases). This CDR3 comprises 14 residues. Germline CDR1 SGHTA, CDR2 FQGTGA. V shed 5 bases and J shed 13 bases, with 21 bases lying between them.

The gene calls are TRBV5-1 and TRBJ2-2; the match to TRBD2 covers 9 bases. This CDR3 is 16 amino acids long. Germline CDR1 reads SGHRS; CDR2 reads YFSETQ. Trimming cost V 10 bases and J 7 bases; bases outside gene matches: 17. Here the CDR3 DNA reads TGCGCCTCCACAGCCCCGGGTAGCGGGAGTGGCGGGGAGCTGTTTTTT. It yields the protein CASTAPGSGSGGELFF.

This clonotype was detected a few times. The genes are TRBV6-2 or TRBV6-3 and TRBJ2-5; 7 positions match TRBD1. Germline assignment: CDR1 MNHEY and CDR2 SVGEGT. The CDR3 spans 15 residues. V dropped 8 bases and J dropped 2; count of bases not matched to a gene: 11. This CDR3 reads CASAPGLTGQETQYF. DNA for the CDR3: TGTGCCAGCGCCCCTGGTTTGACAGGGCAAGAGACCCAGTACTTC.

This clonotype appeared a few times. V gene TRBV18 combines with J gene TRBJ2-6; 8 bases match TRBD1. This CDR3 has 19 amino acids. Germline trimming cut 4 bases from V and 0 bases from J; bases unmatched to any gene: 11. The germline CDR1 and CDR2 sequences are KGHSH and LQKENI. Written as DNA, the CDR3 is TGTGCCAGCTCACGGGATCCAGGGGGCTTCTCCTCTGGGGCCAACGTCCTGACTTTC. This translates into CASSRDPGGFSSGANVLTF.

The chain combines TRBV10-2 with TRBJ1-4; possible D gene TRBD1, 6 bases. V lost 8 bases and J lost 0, with 19 bases in between. Per the germline V gene, CDR1 is WSHSY and CDR2 is SAAADI. This CDR3 is built from 17 residues. This chain's CDR3 is CASSKGGYSATNEKLFF. The CDR3 DNA is TGCGCCAGCTCAAAGGGGGGTTACTCTGCAACTAATGAAAAACTGTTTTTT.

The chain links TRBV7-3 to TRBJ1-2; TRBD1 agrees at 10 bases. Germline assignment: CDR1 SGHTA and CDR2 FQGTGA. The length of the CDR3 is 18 residues. V gave up 2 bases and J gave up 4 bases; unmatched junction bases: 13. As DNA, the CDR3 is TGTGCCAGCAGCTTAGCCCCCCCGACAGGGGGCAACCTCTATGGCTACACCTTC. The encoded protein is CASSLAPPTGGNLYGYTF.

This clonotype has only a few counts. The V gene is TRBV5-4, the J gene TRBJ2-6; maybe TRBD1 (6 bases). The germline V gene encodes CDR1 SGHNT and CDR2 YYREEE (reference sequence). The V gene lost 9 bases and the J gene lost 4 bases, with 8 bases spanning the gap. The CDR3 sequence is 12 residues long. DNA of the CDR3: TGTGCCACAGGGGCGGGGGCCAACGTCCTGACTTTC. Its protein is CATGAGANVLTF.

This clonotype was detected only a few times. The V gene is TRBV24-1, the J gene TRBJ2-2; 10 positions agree with TRBD1. Germline trimming cut 3 bases from V and 6 bases from J; bases unmatched to any gene: 6. The CDR3 is made up of 16 amino acids. Germline V gives CDR1 KGHDR, CDR2 SFDVKD. CDR3 loop: CATSDPGQGGAGELFF. CDR3 bases: TGTGCCACCAGTGATCCCGGACAGGGGGGAGCCGGGGAGCTGTTTTTT.

The chain couples TRBV12-3 or TRBV12-4 to TRBJ1-6, with no clear D. V was shortened by 2 bases and J by 8 bases, with 10 bases between the two germline ends. The CDR3 contains 14 residues. This CDR3 is CASSLRGGDSPLHF. The CDR3 nucleotides are TGTGCCAGCAGTTTACGGGGTGGTGATTCACCCCTCCACTTT.